The next 11 T cell receptor beta chains were all read from a single sample in a study of T cell responses to AZD1222 COVID-19 vaccine. Method: immunoSEQ multiplex PCR; TCRdb's copy keeps in-frame clones and lacks some. Among 150,000 to 200,000 clones, around 92% were seen once, and the ten largest hold approximately 1.2%. The sequences come from peripheral blood, collected 28 days after the second AZD1222 dose. The receptors here all came from an adult who received the AZD1222 COVID-19 vaccine.

The chain couples TRBV18 to TRBJ2-7; the D gene is possibly TRBD1 (5 bases). From germline, CDR1 is KGHSH and CDR2 LQKENI. The CDR3 is 14 residues long. Trimming removed 6 bases from V and 3 bases from J, with 15 bases in between. CDR3 bases: TGTGCCAGCTCTGACCGTCAGGGATTCTACGAGCAGTACTTC. Amino acid sequence: CASSDRQGFYEQYF. Full variable domain (remainder filled in from reference TRBV18 and TRBJ2-7): NAGVMQNPRHLVRRRGQEARLRCSPMKGHSHVYWYRQLPEEGLKFMVYLQKENIIDESGMPKERFSAEFPKEGPSILRIQQVVRGDSAAYFCASSDRQGFYEQYFGPGTRLTVT.

The chain is built from TRBV27 and TRBJ2-6; D not resolved. This CDR3 comprises 14 residues. Germline V CDR1 and CDR2: MNHEY, SMNVEV (reference sequence). The V gene lost 6 bases and the J gene lost 1 base, with 7 bases spanning the gap. The CDR3 protein is CASRLKSGANVLTF. The CDR3 DNA reads TGTGCCAGCAGACTAAAATCTGGGGCCAACGTCCTGACTTTC. The entire variable domain, with the rest obtained from reference TRBV27 and TRBJ2-6, is as follows: EAQVTQNPRYLITVTGKKLTVTCSQNMNHEYMSWYRQDPGLGLRQIYYSMNVEVTDKGDVPEGYKVSRKEKRNFPLILESPSPNQTSLYFCASRLKSGANVLTFGAGSRLTVL.

This sequence joins TRBV4-3 and TRBJ1-2, with D hard to call. The V end was cut by 4 bases, the J end by 6 bases, with 18 bases between. Germline lookup yields CDR1 LGHNA and CDR2 YSLEER. This CDR3 contains 15 residues. The CDR3 loop reads CASSPGLRERDGYTF. CDR3 DNA: TGCGCCAGCAGCCCGGGTCTCCGGGAACGGGATGGCTACACCTTC.

Ten or more counts support this clone. The rearrangement uses TRBV6-4 and TRBJ2-3; D not resolved. From germline, CDR1 is MRHNA and CDR2 SNTAGT. V was shortened by 0 bases and J by 0 bases, with 7 bases between the two germline ends. The CDR3 loop spans 15 amino acids. Here the CDR3 reads CASSDSAGSTDTQYF. The CDR3 nucleotides are TGTGCCAGCAGTGACTCCGCTGGTAGCACAGATACGCAGTATTTT.

This chain links TRBV11-2 with TRBJ1-2, with D tentatively TRBD1 (6 bases). The CDR3 totals 14 residues. Deletions cut 3 bases from V and 5 bases from J, with 13 bases between. Germline-derived CDR1 and CDR2 are SGHAT and FQNNGV. The CDR3 here is CASSFSDRSYGYTF. CDR3 sequence (DNA): TGTGCCAGCAGCTTTTCTGACAGGTCTTATGGCTACACCTTC.

In its sample, this clone ranks as medium-sized. DNA for the CDR3: TGTGCCAGCAGCTTAGCTCGGGGAGATAATTCACCCCTCCACTTT. Protein: CASSLARGDNSPLHF. The V call is TRBV7-9, the J call TRBJ1-6, with D uncertain. V lost 0 bases and J 5 bases, leaving 8 bases between the germline ends. The length of the CDR3 is 15 residues. The germline V gene encodes CDR1 SEHNR and CDR2 FQNEAQ (reference sequence).

The V and J genes are TRBV15 and TRBJ1-5; D not resolved. The CDR3 runs to 14 residues. V was cut by 0 bases and J by 5 bases, with 8 bases left in between. CDR1 and CDR2 from the germline V gene are LNHNV and YYDKDF (reference sequence). The CDR3 DNA follows: TGTGCCACCAGCAGAGATTTCAGTTATCAGCCCCAGCATTTT. Protein product: CATSRDFSYQPQHF.

The chain employs TRBV5-1 and TRBJ1-5; unclear D gene. The CDR3 runs 13 residues. Trimming shortened V by 1 base and J by 5 bases, and 7 bases separated the two germline ends. Per the germline V gene, CDR1 is SGHRS and CDR2 is YFSETQ. CDR3 loop: CASSLWPHQPQHF. DNA for the CDR3: TGCGCCAGCAGCTTGTGGCCCCATCAGCCCCAGCATTTT.

This sequence joins TRBV2 and TRBJ1-5, with 7 bases identical to TRBD1. Per the germline V gene, CDR1 is SNHLY and CDR2 is FYNNEI. The J segment lost 7 bases and the V segment lost 4 bases, leaving 4 bases of the junction unmatched. The CDR3 covers 13 residues. CDR3: CASSGAGGQPQHF. For the CDR3, the DNA is TGTGCCAGCAGTGGGGCAGGGGGGCAGCCCCAGCATTTT.

V and J are TRBV24-1 and TRBJ2-5; D not resolved. This CDR3 is 16 amino acids long. V was clipped by 0 bases and J by 5 bases, with 15 bases between them. Germline CDR1 and CDR2: KGHDR and SFDVKD. CDR3 nucleotide sequence: TGTGCCACCAGTGATTTGGTAAGTAAGGCCGGGGAGACCCAGTACTTC. It codes for CATSDLVSKAGETQYF.

The rearrangement links TRBV18 to TRBJ2-7; TRBD1 might be the D (6 bases). Per germline, CDR1 KGHSH and CDR2 LQKENI. Trimming removed 4 bases at V and 4 bases at J, with 8 bases between. This CDR3 region has 12 residues. The CDR3, as DNA: TGTGCCAGCTCACGGACAGAGTACGAGCAGTACTTC. Its protein is CASSRTEYEQYF.